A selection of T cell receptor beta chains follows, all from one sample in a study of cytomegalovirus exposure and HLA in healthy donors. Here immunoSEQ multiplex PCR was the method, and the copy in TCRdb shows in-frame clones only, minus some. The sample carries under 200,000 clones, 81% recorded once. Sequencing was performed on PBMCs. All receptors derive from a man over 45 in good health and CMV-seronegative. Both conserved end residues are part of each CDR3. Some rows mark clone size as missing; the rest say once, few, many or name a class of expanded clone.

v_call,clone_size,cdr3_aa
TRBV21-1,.,CAARKGLAKNIQYF
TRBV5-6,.,CASSGAGQSSGNTIYF
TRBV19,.,CASNPGDSPLHF
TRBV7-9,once,CASSPGDLPHERLFF
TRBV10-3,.,CAIRWGDTEAFF
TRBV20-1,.,CSAGQPAEAFF
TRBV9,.,CASSDGIYNSPLHF
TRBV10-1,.,CASSVGGNTGELFF
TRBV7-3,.,CASSLRQRGQGPDTQYF
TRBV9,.,CASSDRDRGGGELFF
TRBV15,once,CATSTLSDTQYF
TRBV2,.,CASNSRRGDGYTF
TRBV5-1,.,CASSLLGQGTPQEETQYF
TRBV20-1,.,CSAPRGAEAFF
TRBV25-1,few,CASSSGTGAFAAFF
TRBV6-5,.,CASSPGQGAPYGYTF
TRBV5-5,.,CASSGTGGTSGEQYF
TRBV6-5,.,CASSYGAPTTGNTIYF
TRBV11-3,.,CASSTGIDTQYF
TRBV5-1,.,CASSPSGNTIYF
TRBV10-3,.,CAIAREYNEQFF
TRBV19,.,CASSTFQGASYEQYF
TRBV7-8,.,CASSLDGLPDNTQYF
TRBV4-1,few,CASSHPQGSLGRNTEAFF
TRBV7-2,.,CASSLREGLEAFF
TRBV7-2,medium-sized,CASSFQDSSGNTIYF
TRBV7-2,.,CASSLGGGSTYEQYF
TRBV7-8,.,CASSLSGGEQYF